The present T cell receptor beta chain was sequenced within a study of regulatory T cells in long-lasting Graves disease. Study conclusions and caveats: A reduction in accuracy may have resulted from the small sample size.

A word on this clonotype: The antigen is unknown.

Germline CDR1 reads SGHDN; CDR2 reads FVKESK. V was cut by 0 bases and J by 5 bases, with 11 bases left in between. This CDR3 is built from 15 residues. Sample time point: newly diagnosed GD, antithyroid drugs for less than 3 months. There was RNA extracted from PBMCs, and the TCR library was made from it. Library construction for TCR beta used iRepertoire HTBI primers and Arm-PCR of CDR3 regions. MiXCR was run by TCRdb on the multiplex PCR reads, yielding one entry per CDR3 protein. The sample records about 400,000 distinct CDR3 sequences, 15% to 20% being singletons. These same data were also listed under a study on T cells in Graves' hyperthyroidism and ophthalmopathy. That source adds: An initial round of RT-PCR targeting the TCR CDR3 relied on the HTBI primer set. Ophthalmopathy was identified by the model a median approximately 6.9 months ahead of onset.

This clonotype originated in a woman under 30 with Graves disease. The gene calls are TRBV14 and TRBJ1-5, with a weak D call TRBD1 (5 bases). Sequencing used peripheral blood mononuclear cells (PBMCs), obtained at new diagnosis, from a patient treated with antithyroid drugs. The CDR3 DNA reads as TGTGCCAGCAGCCAAGATGGGGGGGGACATCAGCCCCAGCATTTT. Its protein is CASSQDGGGHQPQHF. The variable domain in full, with the rest retrieved from reference TRBV14 and TRBJ1-5, is EAGVTQFPSHSVIEKGQTVTLRCDPISGHDNLYWYRRVMGKEIKFLLHFVKESKQDESGMPNNRFLAERTGGTYSTLKVQPAELEDSGVYFCASSQDGGGHQPQHFGDGTRLSIL.